What follows are 26 T cell receptor beta chains derived from one specimen sequenced in a study of Ad26.COV2.S vaccination and SARS-CoV-2 variants. Described treatment: roughly 18 received Ad26.COV2.S at low or high dose, single or two shots; roughly 5 received placebo; per-sample allocation not given. On day 63 after the first injection, vaccine and placebo recipients gave samples. Sequencing used immunoSEQ multiplex PCR; TCRdb keeps in-frame clones, though not all of them. The table records nearly 400,000 clones, around 89% of them present only once. This specimen was peripheral blood, taken in a trial of Ad26.COV2.S vaccine versus placebo. These receptors originate from a person between 18 and 60 years old who received the Ad26.COV2.S COVID-19 vaccine or a placebo.

V usage is TRBV7-3 and J usage is TRBJ1-5, with D hard to call. Between the trimmed V and J ends, which lost 5 bases and 4 bases, there was a span of 9 bases. The CDR3 is made up of 13 amino acids. Germline V gives CDR1 SGHTA, CDR2 FQGTGA. The chain's CDR3 is CASSHGGNQPQHF. The DNA for the CDR3 is TGTGCCAGCAGCCACGGCGGGAATCAGCCCCAGCATTTT.

This clone has only one observation. The genes are TRBV19 and TRBJ1-4; D remains ambiguous. The CDR3 consists of 11 residues. Germline assignment: CDR1 LNHDA and CDR2 SQIVND (reference sequence). V dropped 7 bases and J dropped 13 bases, with 13 bases sitting between them. The CDR3 nucleotides are TGTGCCAGTAATATGGGAGAGTTACTGTTTTTT. This encodes CASNMGELLFF.

V usage is TRBV2 and J usage is TRBJ2-1, with 8 positions matching TRBD1. CDR3 length: 12 amino acids. V was clipped by 6 bases and J by 8 bases; unmatched bases: 3. From germline, CDR1 is SNHLY and CDR2 FYNNEI. CDR3 sequence reads: CASSYRGDEQFF. CDR3 nucleotide sequence: TGTGCCAGCAGCTACAGGGGGGATGAGCAGTTCTTC.

The chain recombines TRBV5-1 with TRBJ2-7; D is ambiguous. Germline CDR1 is SGHRS and CDR2 is YFSETQ. V was cut by 1 base and J by 3 bases, with 5 bases left in between. The CDR3 has 12 amino acids. The CDR3 region is CASSLLGYEQYF. For the CDR3, the DNA is TGCGCCAGCAGCTTGCTCGGCTACGAGCAGTACTTC.

The CDR3 sequence: CASGSGGTEAFF. In DNA, the CDR3 is TGCGCCAGCGGTAGTGGAGGCACTGAAGCTTTCTTT. V is TRBV10-2 and J is TRBJ1-1; no reliable D call. V lost 8 bases and J lost 4, with 11 bases in between. The CDR3 extends over 12 amino acids. Per the germline V gene, CDR1 is WSHSY and CDR2 is SAAADI.

The chain joins TRBV28 to TRBJ2-1; D uncertain. V was shortened by 5 bases and J by 2 bases, with 10 bases between the two germline ends. In germline, CDR1 is MDHEN, CDR2 SYDVKM. CDR3 size: 14 residues. The CDR3 DNA reads as TGTGCCAGCAGTCCCTCGCCACCCTACAATGAGCAGTTCTTC. This codes for CASSPSPPYNEQFF. The variable domain in full, completed from reference TRBV28 and TRBJ2-1, reads DVKVTQSSRYLVKRTGEKVFLECVQDMDHENMFWYRQDPGLGLRLIYFSYDVKMKEKGDIPEGYSVSREKKERFSLILESASTNQTSMYLCASSPSPPYNEQFFGPGTRLTVL.

The chain joins TRBV30 to TRBJ2-2; the match to TRBD1 covers 9 bases. The germline CDR1 and CDR2 sequences are GTSNPN and SVGIG (reference sequence). This CDR3 region has 17 residues. V shed 7 bases and J 4 bases; nucleotides not matched to a gene: 16. The CDR3 sequence: CASNANPGQGLTGELFF. Here the CDR3 DNA reads TGTGCCTCCAACGCTAATCCGGGACAGGGTCTCACCGGGGAGCTGTTTTTT.

The chain has TRBV6-5 and TRBJ1-2; weak D call: TRBD1 (6 bases). Trimming shortened V by 5 bases and J by 4 bases, and 14 bases separated the two germline ends. Germline CDR1 reads MNHEY; CDR2 reads SVGAGI. This CDR3 region has 14 residues. This CDR3 is CASSTNREFYGYTF. CDR3 nucleotides: TGTGCCAGCAGTACCAACAGGGAGTTCTATGGCTACACCTTC.

The chain uses TRBV28 and TRBJ1-4, with 7 positions matching TRBD1. Germline lookup yields CDR1 MDHEN and CDR2 SYDVKM. The CDR3 totals 13 residues. V gave up 5 bases and J gave up 6 bases; unmatched junction bases: 3. The CDR3: CASSKDRDEKLFF. The CDR3 DNA reads TGTGCCAGCAGTAAAGACAGGGATGAAAAACTGTTTTTT.

The CDR3 region is CATSRDLAGGYEQYF. The CDR3 DNA reads as TGTGCCACCAGCAGAGATCTAGCGGGGGGATACGAGCAGTACTTC. This sequence joins TRBV15 and TRBJ2-7, with 11 bases that match TRBD2. This CDR3 is built from 15 residues. V was clipped by 0 bases and J by 4 bases; unmatched bases: 2. Germline V CDR1 and CDR2: LNHNV, YYDKDF (reference sequence).

The chain combines TRBV6-5 with TRBJ1-3; 11 bases map to TRBD1. Germline lookup yields CDR1 MNHEY and CDR2 SVGAGI. This CDR3 comprises 16 residues. With 4 bases clipped from V and 2 bases from J, the junction kept 4 bases outside the gene matches. The CDR3 DNA reads as TGTGCCAGCAGTTCCCCGGGACAGGGGGCTGGAAACACCATATATTTT. Translation gives CASSSPGQGAGNTIYF.

This chain connects TRBV24-1 to TRBJ2-5; 7 bases map to TRBD2. The CDR3 is 15 amino acids. The ends lost 2 bases at V and 4 bases at J; junction bases unmatched: 6. Germline CDR1 and CDR2: KGHDR and SFDVKD. The CDR3 DNA is TGTGCCACCAGTGATTCCTCCCCGGGGGGAGAGACCCAGTACTTC. Translation gives CATSDSSPGGETQYF.

This chain links TRBV5-1 with TRBJ1-1; D is ambiguous. The germline V gene encodes CDR1 SGHRS and CDR2 YFSETQ. The CDR3 contains 16 residues. V was clipped by 3 bases and J by 3 bases, with 18 bases between them. The CDR3 DNA reads TGCGCCAGCAGCTGGGCTAGCGGGAGGAGGCACACTGAAGCTTTCTTT. It is translated as CASSWASGRRHTEAFF.

CDR3 region: CSVFIETQYF. CDR3 coding DNA: TGCAGCGTTTTTATTGAGACCCAGTACTTC. The rearrangement joins TRBV29-1 to TRBJ2-5; D is uncertain. CDR1 and CDR2 (germline): SQVTM, ANQGSEA. The CDR3 is 10 amino acids. V dropped 5 bases and J dropped 5 bases, with 6 bases sitting between them.

The chain carries TRBV6-5 and TRBJ1-1; D is perhaps TRBD1 (5 bases). The germline gives CDR1 MNHEY, CDR2 SVGAGI. CDR3 length: 14 amino acids. Trimming stripped 6 bases from V and 0 bases from J, with 11 bases between. The CDR3 coding sequence is TGTGCCAGCAGGACAGCGCGGATGAACACTGAAGCTTTCTTT. This sequence encodes CASRTARMNTEAFF.

V usage is TRBV5-1 and J usage is TRBJ1-6; 8 nucleotides line up with TRBD1. Losses at the gene ends were 6 bases for V and 12 bases for J; bases not matched to a gene: 5. Germline V gene lookup returns CDR1 SGHRS and CDR2 YFSETQ. The CDR3 extends over 12 amino acids. This chain's CDR3 is CASKQGDRPLHF. CDR3 sequence (DNA): TGCGCCAGCAAACAGGGGGATAGACCCCTCCACTTT.

The chain is built from TRBV30 and TRBJ1-1; D not resolved. CDR1 and CDR2 (germline): GTSNPN, SVGIG (reference sequence). The germline V and J ends were trimmed by 3 bases and 1 base, with 12 bases remaining between them. CDR3 length: 14 amino acids. The chain's CDR3 is CAWRRAGWNTEAFF. The DNA of the CDR3 is TGTGCCTGGAGGCGGGCAGGATGGAACACTGAAGCTTTCTTT.

The genes are TRBV20-1 and TRBJ1-1; unclear D gene. CDR3 size: 11 residues. Germline CDR1 DFQATT, CDR2 SNEGSKA (reference sequence). The germline V and J ends were trimmed by 8 bases and 1 base, with 8 bases remaining between them. The CDR3 DNA sequence: TGCAGTCTTTTCTGGAACACTGAAGCTTTCTTT. Its protein is CSLFWNTEAFF.

This sequence joins TRBV2 and TRBJ1-5, with TRBD1 as a possible D gene (5 bases). Germline assignment: CDR1 SNHLY and CDR2 FYNNEI. The V gene lost 8 bases and the J gene lost 9 bases, with 11 bases spanning the gap. The CDR3 totals 11 residues. This CDR3 is CASGARWPQHF. In nucleotides, the CDR3 is TGTGCCAGCGGGGCGCGGTGGCCCCAGCATTTT.

V gene TRBV11-3 combines with J gene TRBJ2-4; 12 nucleotides align to TRBD2. From germline, CDR1 is SGHNT and CDR2 YENEEA. The ends lost 5 bases at V and 5 bases at J; junction bases unmatched: 13. The CDR3 is made up of 18 amino acids. The CDR3 region is CASSRPRLAGGPQNIQYF. CDR3 bases: TGTGCCAGCAGCCGTCCCCGCCTAGCGGGAGGGCCCCAAAACATTCAGTACTTC.

This chain uses TRBV6-2 or TRBV6-3 with TRBJ2-7; 13 bases align to TRBD2. The CDR3 consists of 15 residues. V was clipped by 5 bases and J by 4 bases; unmatched bases: 5. The V gene's germline CDR1 is MNHEY and CDR2 SVGEGT. The DNA for the CDR3 is TGTGCCAGCAGTAAACTAGCGGGAGGGGCATACGAGCAGTACTTC. As protein: CASSKLAGGAYEQYF.

The chain recombines TRBV30 with TRBJ2-1; 10 bases fit TRBD2. This CDR3 is built from 16 residues. The V gene's germline CDR1 is GTSNPN and CDR2 SVGIG (reference sequence). The ends lost 3 bases at V and 9 bases at J; junction bases unmatched: 14. CDR3 DNA: TGTGCCTGGAGCCTTTGGGGAGCTAGCGGGAGTGGTGAGCAGTTCTTC. Its protein product is CAWSLWGASGSGEQFF.

The chain recombines TRBV18 with TRBJ1-5; D is undetermined. Germline assignment: CDR1 KGHSH and CDR2 LQKENI. This CDR3 spans 15 amino acids. Trimming took 2 bases from V and 0 from J, leaving 8 bases between them. CDR3 coding DNA: TGTGCCAGCTCACCATTAGGCGATAGCAATCAGCCCCAGCATTTT. It translates to CASSPLGDSNQPQHF. Supplemented by reference TRBV18 and TRBJ1-5, the full variable domain reads NAGVMQNPRHLVRRRGQEARLRCSPMKGHSHVYWYRQLPEEGLKFMVYLQKENIIDESGMPKERFSAEFPKEGPSILRIQQVVRGDSAAYFCASSPLGDSNQPQHFGDGTRLSIL.

The genes are TRBV9 and TRBJ1-2, with D possibly being TRBD1 (6 bases). V gave up 5 bases and J gave up 5 bases, with 22 bases separating them. Germline assignment: CDR1 SGDLS and CDR2 YYNGEE. The CDR3 loop spans 16 amino acids. The CDR3 reads CASSPGGLPSFYGYTF. In DNA, the CDR3 is TGTGCCAGCAGTCCCGGGGGCCTCCCCTCCTTTTATGGCTACACCTTC.

This clone was seen once. The sample holds other DNA sequences that translate to the same CDR3. This chain links TRBV5-6 with TRBJ1-1, with 8 nucleotides matching TRBD1. The V segment lost 0 bases and the J segment 4 bases; nucleotides outside the gene matches: 2. CDR1 and CDR2 (germline): SGHDT, YYEEEE. The CDR3 consists of 14 residues. CDR3 in DNA: TGTGCCAGCAGCTTGGGACAGGGGAGCACTGAAGCTTTCTTT. As protein: CASSLGQGSTEAFF.

The V call is TRBV4-1, the J call TRBJ1-4, with 9 bases lining up with TRBD1. J gave up 11 bases and V 1 base, and 8 bases lay outside the gene matches. Germline V CDR1 and CDR2: MGHRA, YSYEKL. This CDR3 spans 15 amino acids. The CDR3 bases are TGCGCCAGCAGCCAAGGGTACGGGACAGGGTTGAAACTGTTTTTT. Translated, it gives CASSQGYGTGLKLFF.